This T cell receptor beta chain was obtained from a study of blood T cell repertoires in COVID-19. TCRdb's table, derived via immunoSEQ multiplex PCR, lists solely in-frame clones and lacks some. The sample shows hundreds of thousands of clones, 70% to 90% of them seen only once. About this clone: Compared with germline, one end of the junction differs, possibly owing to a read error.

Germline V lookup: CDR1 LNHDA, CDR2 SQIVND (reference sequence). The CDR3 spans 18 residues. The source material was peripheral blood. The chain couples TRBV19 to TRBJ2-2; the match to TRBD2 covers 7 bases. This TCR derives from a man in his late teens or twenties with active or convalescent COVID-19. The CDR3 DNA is TGTGCCAGTATTGATTTGGGGGAGGGCCGGATACGACCCCGGGGAGCTGTTTTT. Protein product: CASIDLGEGRIRPRGAVF.